This T cell receptor beta chain was recorded in a study of cytomegalovirus exposure and HLA in healthy donors. The PCR was carried out with 60 Vbeta primers and 13 Jbeta primers. Sequenced by immunoSEQ multiplex PCR; TCRdb stores in-frame clones only, minus some. The sample has 60,000 to 65,000 clones; the top ten hold about 3.6%. The CDR3 totals 17 residues. The J segment lost 2 bases and the V segment lost 6 bases, leaving 12 bases of the junction unmatched. Per the germline V gene, CDR1 is SQVTM and CDR2 is ANQGSEA. The receptor was isolated from a woman between 18 and 30 years old in good health and CMV-seronegative. Sample: PBMCs. The rearrangement links TRBV29-1 to TRBJ2-7, with TRBD2 matching 14 bases. For the CDR3, the DNA is TGCAGCGTGGGAGCCGGGACTAGCGGGAGTTTTGCCTACGAGCAGTACTTC. It is translated as CSVGAGTSGSFAYEQYF.